This T cell receptor (beta chain) was documented in a study of blood T cell repertoires in COVID-19. Study in general: Researchers got acute and convalescent COVID-19 samples from the United States, Italy and Spain. In each case, the material was cDNA or gDNA derived from T cells, B-cell-depleted T cells, or PBMCs.

In the authors' methods: Estimates of nucleated cell counts were drawn from the amplification of reference gene primers. Method: immunoSEQ multiplex PCR; TCRdb's copy keeps in-frame clones and lacks some. Clone size and the V and J calls come from that table; the DNA yielded D and trimming. The data contain tens of thousands of clones, approximately 82% of them seen just once; the ten biggest clones take up about 7%. Trimming took 6 bases from V and 2 from J, leaving 8 bases between them. The CDR3 is 14 residues long. Germline CDR1 and CDR2: SNHLY and FYNNEI. The receptor's source is a man between 45 and 60 years old with active or convalescent COVID-19. What was sequenced was peripheral blood. This chain links TRBV2 with TRBJ2-6; perhaps TRBD1 as D (6 bases). CDR3 in amino acids: CASREGAGANVLTF. CDR3 nucleotide sequence: TGTGCCAGCAGAGAGGGGGCTGGGGCCAACGTCCTGACTTTC. The whole variable domain, remainder taken from reference TRBV2 and TRBJ2-6, is EPEVTQTPSHQVTQMGQEVILRCVPISNHLYFYWYRQILGQKVEFLVSFYNNEISEKSEIFDDQFSVERPDGSNFTLKIRSTKLEDSAMYFCASREGAGANVLTFGAGSRLTVL.